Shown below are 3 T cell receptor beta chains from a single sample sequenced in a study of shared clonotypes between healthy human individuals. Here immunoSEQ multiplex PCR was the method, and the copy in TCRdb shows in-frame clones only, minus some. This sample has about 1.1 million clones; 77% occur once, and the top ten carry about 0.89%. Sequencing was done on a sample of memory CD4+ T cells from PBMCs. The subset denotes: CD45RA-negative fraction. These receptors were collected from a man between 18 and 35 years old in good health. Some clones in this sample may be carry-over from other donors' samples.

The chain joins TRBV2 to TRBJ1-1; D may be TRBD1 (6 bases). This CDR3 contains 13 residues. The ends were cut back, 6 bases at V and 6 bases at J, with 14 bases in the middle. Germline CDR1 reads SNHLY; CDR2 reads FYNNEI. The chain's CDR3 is CASRYRVFSEAFF. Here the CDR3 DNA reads TGTGCCAGCAGGTACAGGGTTTTCTCTGAAGCTTTCTTT.

The CDR3 here is CASSTTALYGYTF. The CDR3 region has the DNA TGTGCCAGCAGCACGACAGCACTCTATGGCTACACCTTC. This chain uses TRBV6-1 with TRBJ1-2, with D possibly TRBD1 on 5 matching bases. V was shortened by 6 bases and J by 4 bases, with 12 bases between the two germline ends. The CDR3 is 13 residues long. CDR1 and CDR2 from the germline V gene are MNHNS and SASEGT.

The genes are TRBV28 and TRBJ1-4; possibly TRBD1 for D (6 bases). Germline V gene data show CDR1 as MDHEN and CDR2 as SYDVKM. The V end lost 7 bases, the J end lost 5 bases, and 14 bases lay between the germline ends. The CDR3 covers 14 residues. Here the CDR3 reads CASNIQGINEKLFF. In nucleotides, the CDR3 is TGTGCCAGCAATATCCAGGGGATAAATGAAAAACTGTTTTTT.